What follows are 15 T cell receptor beta chains derived from one specimen sequenced in a study of T cells in Graves' hyperthyroidism and ophthalmopathy. Amplification of TCR beta CDR3 regions used RNA as the template. HTBI primers were the set used in a first-round RT-PCR of the TCR CDR3. TCRdb recomputed calls from the multiplex PCR reads with MiXCR, one row per CDR3 protein. The sample yields around 340,000 distinct CDR3 sequences, less than 20% seen once. The sample was blood. The receptors were sampled from a woman aged 40 to 49 with Graves' ophthalmopathy.

This clonotype was detected ten times or more. The rearrangement uses TRBV19 and TRBJ1-2, with a possible D match to TRBD1 (5 bases). The CDR3 length is 15 residues. Germline values: CDR1 LNHDA, CDR2 SQIVND (reference sequence). V lost 3 bases, J lost 4 bases, and 15 bases lay in between. The CDR3 protein is CASSIELRDPYGYTF. The DNA of the CDR3 is TGTGCCAGTAGTATTGAACTCAGGGATCCCTATGGCTACACCTTC.

This rearrangement joins TRBV5-5 to TRBJ2-7; TRBD2 might be the D (7 bases). V lost 4 bases and J lost 3, with 17 bases in between. Germline assignment: CDR1 SGHKS and CDR2 YYEKEE (reference sequence). The length of the CDR3 is 15 residues. Here the CDR3 DNA reads TGTGCCAGCAGCACAGCGGGACAAAACCACTACGAGCAGTACTTC. Protein sequence: CASSTAGQNHYEQYF.

This clonotype came up many times. The chain links TRBV29-1 to TRBJ2-2; TRBD1 or TRBD2 may be the D gene (5 bases each). Germline-derived CDR1 and CDR2 are SQVTM and ANQGSEA. Trimming cost V 6 bases and J 7 bases, with 15 bases left between them. This CDR3 is 13 amino acids long. CDR3 DNA sequence: TGCAGCGTCGGGACCCAAGGAGTCGGGGAGCTGTTTTTT. Amino acids: CSVGTQGVGELFF.

The V call is TRBV6-1, the J call TRBJ1-5, with 11 bases aligning to TRBD1. The V gene's germline CDR1 is MNHNS and CDR2 SASEGT. The V and J ends lost 4 bases and 1 base, in that order; junction bases with no gene match: 6. This CDR3 has 17 residues. As DNA, the CDR3 is TGTGCCAGCAGTGGCGCCGGGACAGGGGGAAGCAATCAGCCCCAGCATTTT. Its translation: CASSGAGTGGSNQPQHF.

This clonotype was counted many times. The V and J genes are TRBV11-2 and TRBJ2-7; TRBD2 matches at 15 bases. V shed 1 base, J shed 2 bases, and the junction held 3 bases outside the gene matches. There are 17 residues in the CDR3. CDR1 and CDR2 from the germline V gene are SGHAT and FQNNGV. The DNA of the CDR3 is TGTGCCAGCAGCTTAGTGGGACTAGCGGGAGGAGCCTACGAGCAGTACTTC. It translates to CASSLVGLAGGAYEQYF.

This clonotype was seen ten or more times. The chain recombines TRBV10-1 with TRBJ2-7, with D perhaps TRBD1 (5 bases). V was pared by 6 bases and J by 6 bases, with 15 bases between. This CDR3 has 13 amino acids. Germline V gene sequence: CDR1 WNHNN, CDR2 SYGVQD (reference sequence). DNA for the CDR3: TGCGCCAGCAGATCAGGGCCCCGCGGCGAGCAGTACTTC. Protein sequence: CASRSGPRGEQYF.

This clonotype has a count of ten or more. This rearrangement joins TRBV6-1 to TRBJ2-7; TRBD1 agrees at 8 bases. CDR1 MNHNS and CDR2 SASEGT come from the germline V gene. This CDR3 is 13 amino acids long. The junction had 5 bases not matched to a gene; V was cut back by 7 bases and J by 3 bases. This CDR3 reads CASNDRGNYEQYF. The CDR3 bases are TGTGCCAGCAACGACAGGGGTAACTACGAGCAGTACTTC.

This clonotype was found many times. The CDR3 region has the DNA TGTGCCAGCAACCGACAGCTTGAAGCTTTCTTT. This translates into CASNRQLEAFF. The chain combines TRBV12-3 or TRBV12-4 with TRBJ1-1, with D perhaps TRBD1 (5 bases). Deletions cut 7 bases from V and 7 bases from J, with 10 bases between. The length of the CDR3 is 11 residues.

Ten or more counts support this clonotype. The V and J genes are TRBV10-3 and TRBJ2-5, with 8 bases fitting TRBD2. CDR3 length: 16 amino acids. Germline trimming cut 3 bases from V and 4 bases from J; bases unmatched to any gene: 10. CDR1 and CDR2 (germline): ENHRY, SYGVKD. DNA for the CDR3: TGTGCCATCAGTGACCAGCCCCGGCGGGGGGCAGAGACCCAGTACTTC. Translating gives CAISDQPRRGAETQYF.

This clonotype was counted at least ten times. The CDR3 here is CASSPTAHGYTF. CDR3 DNA sequence: TGTGCCAGCAGTCCGACCGCCCATGGCTACACCTTC. This sequence joins TRBV12-3 or TRBV12-4 and TRBJ1-2; no clear D gene. The V gene lost 5 bases and the J gene lost 6 bases, with 10 bases spanning the gap. The CDR3 runs 12 residues.

This chain connects TRBV6-1 to TRBJ1-1; D remains unclear. V lost 4 bases, J lost 11 bases, and 11 bases lay in between. The CDR3 covers 11 residues. The germline V gene encodes CDR1 MNHNS and CDR2 SASEGT. For the CDR3, the DNA is TGTGCCAGCAGTGTTTTCGGATGCGCTTTCTTT. It codes for CASSVFGCAFF.

This clonotype was counted ten times or more. The V gene is TRBV29-1, the J gene TRBJ1-2; the match to TRBD1 covers 7 bases. V lost 2 bases, J lost 4 bases, and 10 bases stayed unmatched. Germline loops: CDR1 SQVTM, CDR2 ANQGSEA. The CDR3 consists of 15 residues. The CDR3 coding sequence is TGCAGCGTTGAATTGCTAGGGGGCCTTCCCTATGGCTACACCTTC. This codes for CSVELLGGLPYGYTF.

This clonotype showed up many times. The V and J genes are TRBV28 and TRBJ1-2; perhaps TRBD1 as D (5 bases). Germline lookup yields CDR1 MDHEN and CDR2 SYDVKM. Trimming removed 6 bases at V and 4 bases at J, with 12 bases between. The CDR3 is made up of 13 amino acids. In nucleotides, the CDR3 is TGTGCCAGCAGGGGTCAGACAGTCTATGGCTACACCTTC. Its protein is CASRGQTVYGYTF.

This clonotype was recorded many times. This chain links TRBV5-1 with TRBJ2-7; the match to TRBD1 covers 12 bases. The CDR3 contains 16 residues. Trimming removed 0 bases from V and 8 bases from J; junction bases left unmatched: 9. The germline V gene encodes CDR1 SGHRS and CDR2 YFSETQ. The CDR3 spells CASSLDKGTGGAKQYF. The CDR3 nucleotides are TGCGCCAGCAGCTTGGATAAAGGGACAGGGGGCGCGAAGCAGTACTTC.

CDR3: CSVESRGLNTEAFF. CDR3 coding DNA: TGCAGCGTTGAGTCCCGGGGCCTGAACACTGAAGCTTTCTTT. This chain joins TRBV29-1 and TRBJ1-1; a weak D match, TRBD1 (5 bases). The germline gives CDR1 SQVTM, CDR2 ANQGSEA. With 3 bases removed from V and 0 bases from J, the gap between germline ends came to 11 bases. This CDR3 has 14 residues.